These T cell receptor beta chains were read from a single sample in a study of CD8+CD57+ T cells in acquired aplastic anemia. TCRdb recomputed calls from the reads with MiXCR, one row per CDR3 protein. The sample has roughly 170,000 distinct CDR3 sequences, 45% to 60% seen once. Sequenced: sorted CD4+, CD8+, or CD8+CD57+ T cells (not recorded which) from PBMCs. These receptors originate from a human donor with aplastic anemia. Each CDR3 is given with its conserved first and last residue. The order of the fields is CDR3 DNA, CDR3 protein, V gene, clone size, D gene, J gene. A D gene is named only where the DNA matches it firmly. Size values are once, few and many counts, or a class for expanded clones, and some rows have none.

DNA: TGTGCCAGCAGCCAGACTAGCGGGGGCGAGCAGTACTTC; CDR3: CASSQTSGGEQYF; V: TRBV3-1; size: NA; D: TRBD2; J: TRBJ2-7
DNA: TGTGCGCGGGACAGGGCGTACCGGTACGAGCAGTACTTC; CDR3: CARDRAYRYEQYF; V: TRBV19; size: NA; D: TRBD1; J: TRBJ2-7
DNA: TGTGCCAGCAGCTTAGGAGACAGGGGGTACGAGCAGTACTTC; CDR3: CASSLGDRGYEQYF; V: TRBV7-9; size: NA; D: TRBD1; J: TRBJ2-7
DNA: TGTGCCAGCGGATATGGCTACACCTTC; CDR3: CASGYGYTF; V: TRBV2; size: NA; D: NA; J: TRBJ1-2
DNA: TGTGCCACCAGCAGAGCCGGGACAGGGGGACTTACCTACGAGCAGTACTTC; CDR3: CATSRAGTGGLTYEQYF; V: TRBV15; size: NA; D: TRBD1; J: TRBJ2-7
DNA: TGTGCCAGCAGTCACAGTAGCGGGGGGCAGAATGAGCAGTTCTTC; CDR3: CASSHSSGGQNEQFF; V: TRBV2; size: many; D: TRBD2; J: TRBJ2-1
DNA: TGTGCCAGCACCAGATTTCTGAACACTGAAGCTTTCTTT; CDR3: CASTRFLNTEAFF; V: TRBV2; size: many; D: NA; J: TRBJ1-1
DNA: TGTGCCAGTAGTGTGGACAGGGAAGAGACCCAGTACTTC; CDR3: CASSVDREETQYF; V: TRBV19; size: few; D: TRBD1; J: TRBJ2-5
DNA: TGTGCCAGTAGTACCCCAGGCGGGGGTAGGAGTCAGCCCCAGCATTTT; CDR3: CASSTPGGGRSQPQHF; V: TRBV19; size: once; D: NA; J: TRBJ1-5
DNA: TGTGCCAGTAGCCAAGACAAGTCGGCCGAGCAGTACTTC; CDR3: CASSQDKSAEQYF; V: TRBV19; size: many; D: NA; J: TRBJ2-7
DNA: TGTGCCAGTAGTATGGGACAGGCGCTCTACGAGCAGTACTTC; CDR3: CASSMGQALYEQYF; V: TRBV19; size: few; D: TRBD1; J: TRBJ2-7
DNA: TGCAGCGTTGAAAGGCAGGGAGGCTACACCTTC; CDR3: CSVERQGGYTF; V: TRBV29-1; size: NA; D: NA; J: TRBJ1-2
DNA: TGTGCCAGCAGGCGGGGACAGGGAAATGGCTACACCTTC; CDR3: CASRRGQGNGYTF; V: TRBV6-1; size: many; D: TRBD1; J: TRBJ1-2
DNA: TGTGCCAGTAGTATCGACAGCGAAGAGACCCAGTACTTC; CDR3: CASSIDSEETQYF; V: TRBV19; size: NA; D: NA; J: TRBJ2-5
DNA: TGTGCCAGCAGGAAGACGGCGAACACTGAAGCTTTCTTT; CDR3: CASRKTANTEAFF; V: TRBV2; size: many; D: NA; J: TRBJ1-1
DNA: TGCGCCAGCAGTGAGTCGACGGCTAGCGGGAGGTGGGAGACCCAGTACTTC; CDR3: CASSESTASGRWETQYF; V: TRBV10-1; size: few; D: TRBD2; J: TRBJ2-5
DNA: TGTGCCAGCAGCACCCTACTCGGGACTGAAGCTTTCTTT; CDR3: CASSTLLGTEAFF; V: TRBV7-9; size: many; D: NA; J: TRBJ1-1
DNA: TGTGCCAGCAGTGAGAGCGGGGGACGCTACAATGAGCAGTTCTTC; CDR3: CASSESGGRYNEQFF; V: TRBV2; size: NA; D: TRBD2; J: TRBJ2-1
DNA: TGTGCCAGCAGCCCAAGACAGGCGGTAAATGAAAAACTGTTTTTT; CDR3: CASSPRQAVNEKLFF; V: TRBV7-2; size: NA; D: NA; J: TRBJ1-4
DNA: TGCAGCGTGTATGGGCTAGCGGGGGACTCCAATGAGCAGTTCTTC; CDR3: CSVYGLAGDSNEQFF; V: TRBV29-1; size: NA; D: TRBD2; J: TRBJ2-1
DNA: TGTGCCTGGAGTACACACTCTGGGGCCAACGTCCTGACTTTC; CDR3: CAWSTHSGANVLTF; V: TRBV30; size: NA; D: NA; J: TRBJ2-6
DNA: TGTGCCAGCCTGATGCGAAGGGGTGAAGCTTTCTTT; CDR3: CASLMRRGEAFF; V: TRBV19; size: NA; D: NA; J: TRBJ1-1
DNA: TGTGCCAGTAGTATATCCCGTCTGGGGTATGGCTACACCTTC; CDR3: CASSISRLGYGYTF; V: TRBV19; size: NA; D: NA; J: TRBJ1-2
DNA: TGTGCCAGCAGCCCTGGGGCAGGAGGCGAAGATACGCAGTATTTT; CDR3: CASSPGAGGEDTQYF; V: TRBV11-2; size: few; D: NA; J: TRBJ2-3
DNA: TGTGCCCTTTTGGGGACTAGGCGCTACGAGCAGTACTTC; CDR3: CALLGTRRYEQYF; V: TRBV2; size: NA; D: TRBD2; J: TRBJ2-7
DNA: TGTGCCAGCAGCTTAACCCCCGGGGAGCTGTTTTTT; CDR3: CASSLTPGELFF; V: TRBV7-2; size: NA; D: NA; J: TRBJ2-2
DNA: TGTGCCAGTAGCTTCGGACGCCCGAACACTGAAGCTTTCTTT; CDR3: CASSFGRPNTEAFF; V: TRBV19; size: NA; D: NA; J: TRBJ1-1
DNA: TGCGCCAGCAGCCAAGGACGTGCAGATACGCAGTATTTT; CDR3: CASSQGRADTQYF; V: TRBV5-1; size: NA; D: NA; J: TRBJ2-3
DNA: TGCGCCAGCAGCCCGGGGGGAATAACGGATACGCAGTATTTT; CDR3: CASSPGGITDTQYF; V: TRBV5-1; size: many; D: TRBD2; J: TRBJ2-3
DNA: TGTGCCAGCAGCTTGAACAGTAACTATGGCTACACCTTC; CDR3: CASSLNSNYGYTF; V: TRBV5-5; size: NA; D: NA; J: TRBJ1-2
DNA: TGTGCCAGTAATGTGATGGGTAGCACAGATACGCAGTATTTT; CDR3: CASNVMGSTDTQYF; V: TRBV19; size: NA; D: NA; J: TRBJ2-3
DNA: TGCGCCAGCACGGTCCGACAGGGGGGGTCCGGGGCCAACGTCCTGACTTTC; CDR3: CASTVRQGGSGANVLTF; V: TRBV10-2; size: NA; D: TRBD1; J: TRBJ2-6
DNA: TGTGCCATCAGTGAGGGGGCCAAGGGCCAAGAGACCCAGTACTTC; CDR3: CAISEGAKGQETQYF; V: TRBV10-3; size: few; D: NA; J: TRBJ2-5
DNA: TGCGCCAGCAGCCGGGGATCAGGGGTTGGCACTGAAGCTTTCTTT; CDR3: CASSRGSGVGTEAFF; V: TRBV5-1; size: NA; D: NA; J: TRBJ1-1
DNA: TGTGCCAGCAGCGTAGGCCCAGGTCGGGAGAACACTGAAGCTTTCTTT; CDR3: CASSVGPGRENTEAFF; V: TRBV9; size: NA; D: NA; J: TRBJ1-1
DNA: TGCGCCAGCAGCTCCGGGACGGTGTCTGACTATGGCTACACCTTC; CDR3: CASSSGTVSDYGYTF; V: TRBV5-1; size: many; D: NA; J: TRBJ1-2
DNA: TGTGCCAGCCATTTAGCGCTAACCTACGAGCAGTACTTC; CDR3: CASHLALTYEQYF; V: TRBV2; size: many; D: NA; J: TRBJ2-7
DNA: TGTGCCAGCAGCTGGGGGATGGGGCGAAGCACAGATACGCAGTATTTT; CDR3: CASSWGMGRSTDTQYF; V: TRBV11-2; size: NA; D: NA; J: TRBJ2-3
DNA: TGTGCCAGCAGCCAAACTAGCGGGGGCTACAATGAGCAGTTCTTC; CDR3: CASSQTSGGYNEQFF; V: TRBV3-1; size: many; D: TRBD2; J: TRBJ2-1
DNA: TGCGCCAGCACCAGGGACTTATCGTTTGAGCAGTACTTC; CDR3: CASTRDLSFEQYF; V: TRBV10-2; size: few; D: NA; J: TRBJ2-7
DNA: TGTGCCACCAGCAGTGGAGGCCTCAGGAACACTGAAGCTTTCTTT; CDR3: CATSSGGLRNTEAFF; V: TRBV15; size: NA; D: NA; J: TRBJ1-1